The sequence of this TCR beta chain was determined in a study of blood T cell repertoires in COVID-19. Study background: The United States, Italy and Spain provided the acute and convalescent COVID-19 samples. Sample material is recorded as cDNA or gDNA derived from T cells, B-cell-depleted T cells, or PBMCs.

Per the authors' pipeline: Estimation of nucleated cell counts was performed using reference gene primer amplification. TCRdb's table, derived via immunoSEQ multiplex PCR, lists solely in-frame clones and lacks some. The DNA was the basis for D and trimming; V, J and clone size are from that table. Here the sample spans about 73,000 clones, less than 75% being singletons. This clonotype was obtained from a man in his sixties with acute or convalescent COVID-19. The sample consisted of peripheral blood.

The DNA for the CDR3 is TGTGCCATCAGTGAGTCCGTCGGGGGAGGCGGCTCTGGGGCCAACGTCCTGACTTTC. Its protein is CAISESVGGGGSGANVLTF. V gene TRBV10-3 combines with J gene TRBJ2-6; weak D call: TRBD2 (6 bases). The germline CDR1 and CDR2 sequences are ENHRY and SYGVKD. This CDR3 has 19 amino acids. V lost 0 bases to trimming and J lost 0 bases, with 15 bases between them.